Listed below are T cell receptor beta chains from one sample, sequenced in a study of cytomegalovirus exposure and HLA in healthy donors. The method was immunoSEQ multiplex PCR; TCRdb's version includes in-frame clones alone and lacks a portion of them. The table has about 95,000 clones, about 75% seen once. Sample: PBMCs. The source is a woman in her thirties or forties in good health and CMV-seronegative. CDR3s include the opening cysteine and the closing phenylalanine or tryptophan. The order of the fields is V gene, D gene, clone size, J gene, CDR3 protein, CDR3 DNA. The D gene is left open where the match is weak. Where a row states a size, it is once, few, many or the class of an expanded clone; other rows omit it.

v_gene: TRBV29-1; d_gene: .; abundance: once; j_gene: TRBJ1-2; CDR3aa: CSVEELPYGYTF; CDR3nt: TGCAGCGTTGAAGAACTACCCTATGGCTACACCTTC
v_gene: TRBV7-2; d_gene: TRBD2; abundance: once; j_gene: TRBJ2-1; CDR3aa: CATQGGGALNEQFF; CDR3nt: TGTGCCACCCAAGGCGGGGGGGCCCTAAATGAGCAGTTCTTC
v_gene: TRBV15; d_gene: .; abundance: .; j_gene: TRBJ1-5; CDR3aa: CATSKSQGNQPQHF; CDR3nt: TGTGCCACCAGCAAATCACAGGGAAATCAGCCCCAGCATTTT
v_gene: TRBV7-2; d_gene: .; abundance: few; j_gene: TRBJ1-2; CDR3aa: CASRSPPRAWDYGYTF; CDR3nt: TGTGCCAGCAGATCCCCCCCGAGGGCATGGGACTATGGCTACACCTTC
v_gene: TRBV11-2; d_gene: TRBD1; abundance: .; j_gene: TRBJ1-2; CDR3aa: CASSGHRDRRSYGYTF; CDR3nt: TGTGCCAGCAGCGGACATAGGGACAGACGAAGCTATGGCTACACCTTC
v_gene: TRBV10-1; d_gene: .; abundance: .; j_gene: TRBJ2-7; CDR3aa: CASSYQDSSIMNF; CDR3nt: TGCGCCAGCAGTTACCAGGACTCTTCAATCATGAACTTC
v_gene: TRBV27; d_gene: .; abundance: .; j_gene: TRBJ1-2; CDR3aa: CASSSSEGAYGYTF; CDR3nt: .
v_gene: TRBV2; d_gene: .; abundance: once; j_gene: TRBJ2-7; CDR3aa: CASSIAGNWLGF; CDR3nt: TGTGCCAGCAGTATAGCAGGGAATTGGTTAGGTTTC
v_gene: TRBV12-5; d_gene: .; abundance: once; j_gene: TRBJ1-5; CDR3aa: CASGLSAGINQPQHF; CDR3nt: TGTGCTAGTGGTTTGAGCGCGGGGATCAATCAGCCCCAGCATTTT
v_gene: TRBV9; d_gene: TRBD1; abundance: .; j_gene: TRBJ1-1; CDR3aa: CASSLREGTGNTEAFF; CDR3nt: TGTGCCAGCAGCTTGCGAGAGGGGACAGGGAACACTGAAGCTTTCTTT
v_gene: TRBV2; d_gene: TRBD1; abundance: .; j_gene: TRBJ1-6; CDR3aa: CASSEARTGRSPLHF; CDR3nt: TGTGCCAGCAGTGAAGCGCGGACAGGAAGGTCACCCCTCCACTTT
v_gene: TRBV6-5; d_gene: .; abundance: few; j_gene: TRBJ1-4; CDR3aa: CASSYSTATNEKLFF; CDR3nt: TGTGCCAGCAGTTACTCGACAGCAACTAATGAAAAACTGTTTTTT
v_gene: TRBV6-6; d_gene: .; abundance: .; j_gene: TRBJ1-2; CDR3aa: CASSQGREGNYGYTF; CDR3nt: TGTGCCAGCAGTCAGGGCAGGGAGGGTAACTATGGCTACACCTTC
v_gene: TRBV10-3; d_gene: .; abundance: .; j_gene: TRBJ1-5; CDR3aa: CAISLGGAQDQPQHF; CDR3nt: TGTGCCATCAGCCTTGGGGGGGCGCAGGATCAGCCCCAGCATTTT
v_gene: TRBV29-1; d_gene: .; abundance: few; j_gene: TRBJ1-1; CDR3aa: CSVFSPGTRNTEAFF; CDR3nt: TGCAGCGTTTTCAGTCCCGGGACAAGAAACACTGAAGCTTTCTTT
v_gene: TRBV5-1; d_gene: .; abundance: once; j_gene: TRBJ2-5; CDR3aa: CASSFSQETQYF; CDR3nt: TGCGCCAGCAGCTTTAGCCAAGAGACCCAGTACTTC
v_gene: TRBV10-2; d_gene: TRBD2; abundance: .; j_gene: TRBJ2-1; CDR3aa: CASSESSGGGPGSEQFF; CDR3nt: TGCGCCAGCAGTGAGTCATCCGGCGGGGGGCCGGGTAGTGAGCAGTTCTTC
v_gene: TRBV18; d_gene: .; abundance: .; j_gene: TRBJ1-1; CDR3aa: CASSPGQGNTEAFF; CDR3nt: TGTGCCAGCTCACCGGGGCAGGGTAACACTGAAGCTTTCTTT
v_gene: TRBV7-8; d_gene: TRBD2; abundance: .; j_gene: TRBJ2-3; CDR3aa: CASSLKLTSGGATDTQYF; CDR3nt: TGTGCCAGCAGCTTAAAACTGACTAGCGGGGGAGCTACAGATACGCAGTATTTT
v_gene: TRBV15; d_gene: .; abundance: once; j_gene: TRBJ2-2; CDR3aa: CATSRATYNTGELFF; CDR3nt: TGTGCCACCAGCAGAGCGACTTATAATACCGGGGAGCTGTTTTTT
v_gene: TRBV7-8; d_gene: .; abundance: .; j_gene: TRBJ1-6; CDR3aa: CASSPSGGFRDNSPLHF; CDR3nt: TGTGCCAGCAGCCCAAGCGGGGGTTTCCGGGATAATTCACCCCTCCACTTT
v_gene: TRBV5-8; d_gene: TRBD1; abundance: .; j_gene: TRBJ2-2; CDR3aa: CASSPDRGGTGELFF; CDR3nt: TGTGCCAGCAGCCCAGACAGGGGCGGGACCGGGGAGCTGTTTTTT
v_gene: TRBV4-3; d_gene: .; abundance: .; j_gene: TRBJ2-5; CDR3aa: CASSQGWNSATETQYF; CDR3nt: TGCGCCAGCAGCCAAGGGTGGAACAGTGCGACGGAGACCCAGTACTTC
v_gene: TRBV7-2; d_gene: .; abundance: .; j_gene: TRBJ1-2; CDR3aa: CASRMSRNNYGYTF; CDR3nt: TGTGCCAGCAGGATGAGCAGGAATAACTATGGCTACACCTTC
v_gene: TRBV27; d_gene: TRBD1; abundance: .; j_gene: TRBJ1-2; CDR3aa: CASSLGTGYGYTF; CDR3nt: TGTGCCAGCAGTTTAGGGACAGGCTATGGCTACACCTTC
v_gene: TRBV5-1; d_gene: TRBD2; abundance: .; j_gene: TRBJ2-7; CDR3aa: CASSLGLAGDSYEQYF; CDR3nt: TGCGCCAGCAGCTTGGGGTTAGCGGGTGACTCCTACGAGCAGTACTTC